This T cell receptor beta chain was identified during a study of shared clonotypes between healthy human individuals. Note on this clone: Its antigen is unknown. Other DNA variants within this sample encode the same CDR3.

Findings and limits, study-wide: What limited the represented genetic and exposure-history diversity was the small number of donors.

J was trimmed by 4 bases and V by 4 bases; bases with no gene match: 3. The CDR3 has 13 amino acids. The germline CDR1 and CDR2 sequences are SGHRS and YFSETQ. In the original analysis: Junction-only immunoSEQ sequences carried no quality scores, so filtering differed. The assay was immunoSEQ multiplex PCR, and TCRdb's table has in-frame clones only and misses some. Clone size and V and J calls were adopted from that table, with D and trimming inferred from the DNA. The repertoire includes 2.3 million or so clones, 80% to 95% of them detected once, and roughly 0.36% sits in the top ten. CD4+ cell separation produced CD45RA+ naive and CD45RA-negative memory subsets.

The sequence derives from a man younger than 30 in good health. Some clones in this sample may be carry-over from other donors' samples. V gene TRBV5-1 combines with J gene TRBJ2-5; 8 nucleotides agree with TRBD1. Sequencing was performed on naive CD4+ T cells from PBMCs. Subset noted: CD45RA+ positively selected. The CDR3 region is CASSPDRGETQYF. In DNA form, the CDR3 reads TGCGCCAGCAGCCCCGACAGGGGAGAGACCCAGTACTTC. Full variable domain (remainder filled in from reference TRBV5-1 and TRBJ2-5): KAGVTQTPRYLIKTRGQQVTLSCSPISGHRSVSWYQQTPGQGLQFLFEYFSETQRNKGNFPGRFSGRQFSNSRSEMNVSTLELGDSALYLCASSPDRGETQYFGPGTRLLVL.